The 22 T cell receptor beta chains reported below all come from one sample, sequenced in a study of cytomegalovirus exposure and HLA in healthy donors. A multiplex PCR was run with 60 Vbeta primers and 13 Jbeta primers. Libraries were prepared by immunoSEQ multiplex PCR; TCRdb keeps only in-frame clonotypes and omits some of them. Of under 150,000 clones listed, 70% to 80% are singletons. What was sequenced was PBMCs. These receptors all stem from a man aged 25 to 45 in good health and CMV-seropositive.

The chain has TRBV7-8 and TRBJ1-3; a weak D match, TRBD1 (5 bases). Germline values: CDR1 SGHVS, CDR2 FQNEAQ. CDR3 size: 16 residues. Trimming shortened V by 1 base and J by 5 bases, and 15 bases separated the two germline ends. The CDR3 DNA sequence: TGTGCCAGCAGCTTAGATAGCAGGGAAGACCGAAACACCATATATTTT. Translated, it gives CASSLDSREDRNTIYF.

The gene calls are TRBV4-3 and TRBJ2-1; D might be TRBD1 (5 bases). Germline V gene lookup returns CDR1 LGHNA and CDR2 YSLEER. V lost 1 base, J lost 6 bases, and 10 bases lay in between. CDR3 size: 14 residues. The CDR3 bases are TGCGCCAGCAGCCAAGTAGGGGTTCGCAATGAGCAGTTCTTC. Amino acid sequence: CASSQVGVRNEQFF.

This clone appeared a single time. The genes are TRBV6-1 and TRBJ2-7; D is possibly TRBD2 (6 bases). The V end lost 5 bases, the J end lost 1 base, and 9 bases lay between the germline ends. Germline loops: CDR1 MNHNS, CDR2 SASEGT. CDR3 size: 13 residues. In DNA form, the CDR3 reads TGTGCCAGCAGTCTAGCGTATTCCTACGAGCAGTACTTC. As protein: CASSLAYSYEQYF.

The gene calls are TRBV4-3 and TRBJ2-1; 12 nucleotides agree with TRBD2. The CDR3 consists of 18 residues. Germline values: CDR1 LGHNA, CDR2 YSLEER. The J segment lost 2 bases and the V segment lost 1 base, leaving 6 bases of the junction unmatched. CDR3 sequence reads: CASSQGLAGVSTYNEQFF. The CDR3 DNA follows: TGCGCCAGCAGCCAAGGACTAGCGGGAGTGAGTACCTACAATGAGCAGTTCTTC.

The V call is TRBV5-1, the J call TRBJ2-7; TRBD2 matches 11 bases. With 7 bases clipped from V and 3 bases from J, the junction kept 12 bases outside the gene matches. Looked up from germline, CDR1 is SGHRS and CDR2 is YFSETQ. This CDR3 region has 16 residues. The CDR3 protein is CASGELAGGLSYEQYF. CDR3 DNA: TGCGCCAGCGGAGAGCTAGCGGGGGGACTCAGCTACGAGCAGTACTTC.

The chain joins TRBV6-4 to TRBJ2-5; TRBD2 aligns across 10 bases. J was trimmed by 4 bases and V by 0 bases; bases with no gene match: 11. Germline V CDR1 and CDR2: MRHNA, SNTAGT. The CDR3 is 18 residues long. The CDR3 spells CASSDSSLAGVMGETQYF. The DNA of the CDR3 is TGTGCCAGCAGTGACTCGAGTCTAGCGGGAGTGATGGGAGAGACCCAGTACTTC.

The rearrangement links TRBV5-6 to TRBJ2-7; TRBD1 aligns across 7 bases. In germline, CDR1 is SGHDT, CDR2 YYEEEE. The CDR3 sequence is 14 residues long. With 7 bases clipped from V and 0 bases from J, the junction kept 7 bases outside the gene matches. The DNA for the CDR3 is TGTGCCAGCGTGAACAGGGGCAGCTCCTACGAGCAGTACTTC. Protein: CASVNRGSSYEQYF.

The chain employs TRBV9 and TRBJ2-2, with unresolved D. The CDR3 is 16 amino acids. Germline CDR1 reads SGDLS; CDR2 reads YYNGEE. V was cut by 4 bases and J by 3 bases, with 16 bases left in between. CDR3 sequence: CASSRNTGPYTGELFF. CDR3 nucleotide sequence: TGTGCCAGCAGCCGAAACACGGGTCCGTACACCGGGGAGCTGTTTTTT.

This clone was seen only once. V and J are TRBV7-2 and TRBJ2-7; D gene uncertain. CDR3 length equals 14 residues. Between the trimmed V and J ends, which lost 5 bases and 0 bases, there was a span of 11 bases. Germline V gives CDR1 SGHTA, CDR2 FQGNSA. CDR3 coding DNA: TGTGCCAGCAGCGTCCGACTGACCTCCTACGAGCAGTACTTC. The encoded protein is CASSVRLTSYEQYF.

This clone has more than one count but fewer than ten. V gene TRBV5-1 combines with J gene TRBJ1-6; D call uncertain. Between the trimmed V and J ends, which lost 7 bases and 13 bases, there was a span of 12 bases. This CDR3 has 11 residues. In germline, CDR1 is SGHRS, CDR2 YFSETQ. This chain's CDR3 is CASGDYGPLHF. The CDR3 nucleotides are TGCGCCAGCGGAGACTACGGTCCCCTCCACTTT.

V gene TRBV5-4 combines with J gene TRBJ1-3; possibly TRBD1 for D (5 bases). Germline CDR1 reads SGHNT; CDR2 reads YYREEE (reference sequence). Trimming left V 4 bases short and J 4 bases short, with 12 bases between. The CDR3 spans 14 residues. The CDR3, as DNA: TGTGCCAGCAGCCGGGGGGGGTCGGGAAACACCATATATTTT. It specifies CASSRGGSGNTIYF.

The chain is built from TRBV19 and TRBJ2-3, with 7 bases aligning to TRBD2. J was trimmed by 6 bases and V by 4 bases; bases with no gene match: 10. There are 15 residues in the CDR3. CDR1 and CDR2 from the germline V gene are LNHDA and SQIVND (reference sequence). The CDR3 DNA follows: TGTGCCAGTAGTAACAGCGGGGTCCGGATGGATACGCAGTATTTT. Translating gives CASSNSGVRMDTQYF.

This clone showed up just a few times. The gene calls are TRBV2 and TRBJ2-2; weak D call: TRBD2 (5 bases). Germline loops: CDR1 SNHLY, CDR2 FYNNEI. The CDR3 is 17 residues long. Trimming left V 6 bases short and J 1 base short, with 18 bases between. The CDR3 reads CASSVPQAGGNTGELFF. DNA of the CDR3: TGTGCCAGCAGCGTACCCCAGGCCGGAGGGAACACCGGGGAGCTGTTTTTT.

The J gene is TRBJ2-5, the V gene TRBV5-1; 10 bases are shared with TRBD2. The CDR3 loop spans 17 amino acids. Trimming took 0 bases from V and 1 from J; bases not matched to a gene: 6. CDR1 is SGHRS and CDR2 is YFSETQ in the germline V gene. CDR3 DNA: TGCGCCAGCAGCTTGGGGGGCAGCGGGGGGGTCCAAGAGACCCAGTACTTC. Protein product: CASSLGGSGGVQETQYF.

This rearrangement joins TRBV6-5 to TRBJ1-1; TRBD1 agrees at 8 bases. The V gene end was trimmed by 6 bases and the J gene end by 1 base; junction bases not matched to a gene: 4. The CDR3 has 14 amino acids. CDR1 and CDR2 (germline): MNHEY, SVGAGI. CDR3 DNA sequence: TGTGCCAGCAGGCTCACAGGGGGGAACACTGAAGCTTTCTTT. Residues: CASRLTGGNTEAFF.

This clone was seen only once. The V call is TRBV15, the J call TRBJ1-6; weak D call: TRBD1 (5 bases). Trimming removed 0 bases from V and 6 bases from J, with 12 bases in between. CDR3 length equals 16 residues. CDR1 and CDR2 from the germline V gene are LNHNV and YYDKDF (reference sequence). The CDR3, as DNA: TGTGCCACCAGCAGAGATCAGGGAGGGCCTAATTCACCCCTCCACTTT. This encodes CATSRDQGGPNSPLHF.

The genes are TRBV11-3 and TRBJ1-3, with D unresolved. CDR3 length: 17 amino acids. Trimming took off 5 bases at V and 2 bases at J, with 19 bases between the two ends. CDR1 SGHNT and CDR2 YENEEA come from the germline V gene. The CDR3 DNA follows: TGTGCCAGCAGCCCCCAACTGGTCGTCGCGCCTGGAAACACCATATATTTT. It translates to CASSPQLVVAPGNTIYF.

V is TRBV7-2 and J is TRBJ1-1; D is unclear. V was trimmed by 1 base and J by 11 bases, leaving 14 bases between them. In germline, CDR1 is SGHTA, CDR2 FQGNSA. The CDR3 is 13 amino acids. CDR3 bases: TGTGCCAGCAGCTTAGATTATCGGAGTCGGGCTTTCTTT. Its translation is CASSLDYRSRAFF.

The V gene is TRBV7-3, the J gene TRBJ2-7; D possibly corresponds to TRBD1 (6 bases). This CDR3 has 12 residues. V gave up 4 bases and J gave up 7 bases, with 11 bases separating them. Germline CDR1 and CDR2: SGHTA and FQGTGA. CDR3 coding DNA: TGTGCCAGCAGCTATCCAGGGGAAGAGCAGTACTTC. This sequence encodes CASSYPGEEQYF.

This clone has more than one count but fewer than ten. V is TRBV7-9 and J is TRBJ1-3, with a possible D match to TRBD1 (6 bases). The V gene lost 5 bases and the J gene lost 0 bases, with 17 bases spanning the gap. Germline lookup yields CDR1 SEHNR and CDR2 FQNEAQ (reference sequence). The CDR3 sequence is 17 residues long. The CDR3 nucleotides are TGTGCCAGCAGCCCATCCGGGACAAGCTACTCTGGAAACACCATATATTTT. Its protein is CASSPSGTSYSGNTIYF. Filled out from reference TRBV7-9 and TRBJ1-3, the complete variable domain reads DTGVSQNPRHKITKRGQNVTFRCDPISEHNRLYWYRQTLGQGPEFLTYFQNEAQLEKSRLLSDRFSAERPKGSFSTLEIQRTEQGDSAMYLCASSPSGTSYSGNTIYFGEGSWLTVV.

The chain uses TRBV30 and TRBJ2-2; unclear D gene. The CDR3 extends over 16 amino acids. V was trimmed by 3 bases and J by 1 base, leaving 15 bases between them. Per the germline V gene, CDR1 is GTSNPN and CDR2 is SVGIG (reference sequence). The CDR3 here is CAWRLDTIMNTGELFF. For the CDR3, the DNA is TGTGCCTGGAGGTTAGACACGATAATGAACACCGGGGAGCTGTTTTTT.

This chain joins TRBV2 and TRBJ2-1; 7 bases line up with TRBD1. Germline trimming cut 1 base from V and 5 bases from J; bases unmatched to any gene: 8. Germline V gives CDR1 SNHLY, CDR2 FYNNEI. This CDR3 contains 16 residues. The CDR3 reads CASSEGPTGLNNEQFF. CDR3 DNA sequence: TGTGCCAGCAGTGAAGGTCCGACAGGGCTTAACAATGAGCAGTTCTTC.